There are a few counts of the clone carrying this T cell receptor beta chain. The sample belongs to a study of patients and donors after allogeneic stem cell transplantation. Deletions cut 1 base from V and 2 bases from J, with 12 bases between. The V gene's germline CDR1 is DFQATT and CDR2 SNEGSKA (reference sequence). CDR3 length equals 14 residues. Each CDR3 protein is one row after TCRdb ran MiXCR on the RT-PCR reads. The table shows roughly 200,000 distinct CDR3 sequences, with more than 35% occurring only once. This receptor was taken from a human donor who was either an allogeneic HSCT recipient or a stem cell or donor lymphocyte infusion donor (not recorded which). It is not recorded whose cells these are; they may come from a transplant donor. Sequenced sample: blood, either unsorted or a sorted T cell fraction (not recorded which). The V gene is TRBV20-1, the J gene TRBJ2-7, with D possibly TRBD2 on 5 matching bases. CDR3 amino acids: CSARVPSKAYEQYF. The CDR3 DNA is TGCAGTGCTAGAGTCCCTAGCAAGGCCTACGAGCAGTACTTC.